A single sample gave rise to the 11 T cell receptor beta chains below, sequenced in a study of blood T cell repertoires in COVID-19. Here immunoSEQ multiplex PCR was the method, and the copy in TCRdb shows in-frame clones only, minus some. The sample includes about 58,000 clones, 85% seen only once; the top ten take around 5.1%. The sequenced sample consisted of peripheral blood. These receptor sequences come from a man aged 40-50 years with active COVID-19.

To note about this clone: The junction does not match germline at one end; this may be a read error. The chain uses TRBV6-1 and TRBJ2-1; tentative D call: TRBD2 (5 bases). The V gene's germline CDR1 is MNHNS and CDR2 SASEGT. The CDR3 loop spans 15 amino acids. CDR3 loop: CASSEEAGSYNEQFF. CDR3 DNA: TGTGCCAGCAGCGAAGAGGCGGGTAGCTACAATGAGCAGTTCTTC.

The rearrangement uses TRBV15 and TRBJ1-6, with D possibly being TRBD1 (6 bases). Germline CDR1 reads LNHNV; CDR2 reads YYDKDF (reference sequence). The germline V and J ends were trimmed by 5 bases and 9 bases, with 14 bases remaining between them. The CDR3 sequence is 14 residues long. CDR3 DNA sequence: TGTGCCACCAGCGGCGGGGGGGGCTTTTCACCCCTCCACTTT. This translates into CATSGGGGFSPLHF.

The DNA of the CDR3 is TGTGCCAGCAGCTTAAGGCCGGGAGGGCCAGGTGAGCAGTTCTTC. Encoded protein: CASSLRPGGPGEQFF. The chain recombines TRBV7-3 with TRBJ2-1, with 8 bases identical to TRBD2. The CDR3 extends over 15 amino acids. The V and J ends lost 1 base and 9 bases, in that order; junction bases with no gene match: 8. From germline, CDR1 is SGHTA and CDR2 FQGTGA.

V and J are TRBV21-1 and TRBJ2-7; TRBD2 is the table's D call, not checked against the DNA. TRBV21-1 is noted as a pseudogene. The CDR3 runs to 16 residues. The CDR3 protein is CASTQREGLHLDEQYF. CDR3 DNA sequence: TGTGCCAGCACCCAGAGAGAGGGACTGCATTTGGACGAGCAGTACTTC.

The gene calls are TRBV7-3 and TRBJ2-7; D may be TRBD1 (7 bases). The CDR3 sequence is 15 residues long. The germline V and J ends were trimmed by 5 bases and 3 bases, with 17 bases remaining between them. Germline CDR1 and CDR2: SGHTA and FQGTGA. In DNA form, the CDR3 reads TGTGCCAGCAGCGTGGGGGGACAGTTGGTCTACGAGCAGTACTTC. Translating gives CASSVGGQLVYEQYF. The variable domain in full, completed from reference TRBV7-3 and TRBJ2-7, reads GAGVSQTPSNKVTEKGKYVELRCDPISGHTALYWYRQSLGQGPEFLIYFQGTGAADDSGLPNDRFFAVRPEGSVSTLKIQRTERGDSAVYLCASSVGGQLVYEQYFGPGTRLTVT.

V gene TRBV28 combines with J gene TRBJ2-2; TRBD1 is a possible D gene (6 bases). The CDR3 contains 15 residues. Germline V gene data show CDR1 as MDHEN and CDR2 as SYDVKM. Trimming pared 2 bases from V and 7 bases from J, leaving 14 bases between. CDR3 protein: CASSLGHRANGELFF. The CDR3 region has the DNA TGTGCCAGCAGTTTAGGTCACAGGGCAAACGGGGAGCTGTTTTTT. Full variable domain (missing parts from reference TRBV28 and TRBJ2-2): DVKVTQSSRYLVKRTGEKVFLECVQDMDHENMFWYRQDPGLGLRLIYFSYDVKMKEKGDIPEGYSVSREKKERFSLILESASTNQTSMYLCASSLGHRANGELFFGEGSRLTVL.

The sample holds a few counts of this clone. The chain uses TRBV5-1 and TRBJ2-1; no definite D call. The V and J ends lost 4 bases and 7 bases respectively, with 15 bases between them. Germline CDR1 and CDR2: SGHRS and YFSETQ. CDR3 length: 14 residues. This chain's CDR3 is CASSDLVSANEQFF. DNA for the CDR3: TGCGCCAGCAGCGACTTGGTATCCGCTAATGAGCAGTTCTTC.

The DNA of the CDR3 is TGTGCCAGCAGGACGGGACTAGCGGGAGTTCGGGCTGAGCAGTTCTTC. This encodes CASRTGLAGVRAEQFF. The genes are TRBV28 and TRBJ2-1; 14 nucleotides match TRBD2. With 6 bases clipped from V and 9 bases from J, the junction kept 10 bases outside the gene matches. Per the germline V gene, CDR1 is MDHEN and CDR2 is SYDVKM. The length of the CDR3 is 16 residues.

This chain links TRBV5-1 with TRBJ2-5, with TRBD1 matching over 8 bases. This CDR3 comprises 15 residues. Unmatched junction bases numbered 10, after V lost 4 bases and J lost 5 bases. Germline V gene data show CDR1 as SGHRS and CDR2 as YFSETQ. In DNA form, the CDR3 reads TGCGCCAGCAGCCTAATGGACAGGGTGGGCGAGACCCAGTACTTC. Translating it yields CASSLMDRVGETQYF. The entire variable domain, with the rest obtained from reference TRBV5-1 and TRBJ2-5, is as follows: KAGVTQTPRYLIKTRGQQVTLSCSPISGHRSVSWYQQTPGQGLQFLFEYFSETQRNKGNFPGRFSGRQFSNSRSEMNVSTLELGDSALYLCASSLMDRVGETQYFGPGTRLLVL.

This chain links TRBV2 with TRBJ1-6; D may be TRBD1 (6 bases). This CDR3 contains 15 residues. Per the germline V gene, CDR1 is SNHLY and CDR2 is FYNNEI. Trimming removed 4 bases from V and 7 bases from J, with 14 bases in between. The CDR3 reads CASSGSTGMNSPLHF. The CDR3 DNA is TGTGCCAGCAGTGGTTCAACAGGGATGAATTCACCCCTCCACTTT. Combining the CDR3 with reference TRBV2 and TRBJ1-6 gives the whole variable domain EPEVTQTPSHQVTQMGQEVILRCVPISNHLYFYWYRQILGQKVEFLVSFYNNEISEKSEIFDDQFSVERPDGSNFTLKIRSTKLEDSAMYFCASSGSTGMNSPLHFGNGTRLTVT.

The V call is TRBV5-4, the J call TRBJ1-2, with TRBD1 matching over 9 bases. The trim removed 5 bases at V and 2 bases at J, leaving 10 bases unmatched. Germline V gene sequence: CDR1 SGHNT, CDR2 YYREEE (reference sequence). The CDR3 covers 16 residues. CDR3 in amino acids: CASRWDRVGPNYGYTF. The CDR3 DNA follows: TGTGCCAGCAGATGGGACAGGGTGGGTCCGAACTATGGCTACACCTTC.